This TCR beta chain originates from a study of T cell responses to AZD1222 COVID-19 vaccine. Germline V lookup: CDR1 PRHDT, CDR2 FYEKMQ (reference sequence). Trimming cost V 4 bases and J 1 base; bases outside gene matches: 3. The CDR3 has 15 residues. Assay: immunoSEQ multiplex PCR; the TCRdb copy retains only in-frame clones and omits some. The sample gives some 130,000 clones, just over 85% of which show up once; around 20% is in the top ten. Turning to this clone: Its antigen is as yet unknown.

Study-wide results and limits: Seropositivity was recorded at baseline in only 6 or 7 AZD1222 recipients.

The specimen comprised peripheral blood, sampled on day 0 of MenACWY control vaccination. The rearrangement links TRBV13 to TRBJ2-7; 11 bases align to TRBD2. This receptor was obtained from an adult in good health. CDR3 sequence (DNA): TGTGCCAGCAGCTGGGGACTAGCGGAATCCTACGAGCAGTACTTC. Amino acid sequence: CASSWGLAESYEQYF.